What follows are 6 T cell receptor beta chains derived from one specimen sequenced in a study of regulatory T cells in long-lasting Graves disease. Sample time point: newly diagnosed GD, antithyroid drugs for less than 3 months. Generation of the TCR library employed RNA extracted from PBMCs. iRepertoire HTBI primers and Arm-PCR of CDR3 regions built TCR beta libraries. TCRdb re-derived calls from the multiplex PCR reads in MiXCR, one entry per CDR3 protein. The top ten hold about 23% of the sample, which has about 420,000 distinct CDR3 sequences, around 17% seen once. These data were also reused for a study on T cells in Graves' hyperthyroidism and ophthalmopathy.

The sequences come from peripheral blood mononuclear cells (PBMCs), collected at new diagnosis, from a patient treated with antithyroid drugs. These receptors all stem from a woman younger than 30 with Graves disease.

Turning to this clonotype: Since a much larger clone is just one base distant, this may be a read error. Likely a read error: the CDR3 ends without its conserved phenylalanine or tryptophan. The V and J genes are TRBV6-2 or TRBV6-3 and TRBJ1-5, with 7 bases aligning to TRBD1. Germline values: CDR1 MNHEY, CDR2 SVGEGT. V was clipped by 2 bases and J by 5 bases; unmatched bases: 3. The CDR3 consists of 14 residues. The DNA for the CDR3 is TGTGCCAGCAGTTACCGGGACAGATATCAGCCCCAGCATTCT. Translation: CASSYRDRYQPQHS.

This clonotype has ten or more counts. The J gene is TRBJ2-1, the V gene TRBV30; the D gene is possibly TRBD2 (6 bases). This CDR3 has 14 residues. The germline V gene has CDR1 GTSNPN and CDR2 SVGIG (reference sequence). V was shortened by 8 bases and J by 0 bases, with 14 bases between the two germline ends. CDR3 region: CALSLGGSYNEQFF. CDR3 nucleotide sequence: TGTGCCCTTTCCCTCGGGGGCTCCTACAATGAGCAGTTCTTC.

This clonotype was seen many times. V is TRBV28 and J is TRBJ2-1, with 10 bases identical to TRBD2. This CDR3 region has 14 residues. CDR1 is MDHEN, CDR2 SYDVKM, per germline. Trimming removed 7 bases from V and 4 bases from J; junction bases left unmatched: 4. CDR3 sequence (DNA): TGTGCCAGCATTAGCGGGAGGAGGTACAATGAGCAGTTCTTC. As protein: CASISGRRYNEQFF.

The chain uses TRBV27 and TRBJ2-1; unclear D gene. CDR1 and CDR2 (germline): MNHEY, SMNVEV (reference sequence). The CDR3 contains 12 residues. The ends were cut back, 3 bases at V and 9 bases at J, with 9 bases in the middle. CDR3 region: CASSFRASEQFF. CDR3 DNA sequence: TGTGCCAGCAGTTTCCGAGCGAGTGAGCAGTTCTTC.

This clonotype was seen ten or more times. The rearrangement links TRBV3-1 to TRBJ2-1; 8 positions match TRBD1. J was trimmed by 4 bases and V by 4 bases; bases with no gene match: 9. The CDR3 has 16 amino acids. Per the germline V gene, CDR1 is LGHDT and CDR2 is YNNKEL (reference sequence). The CDR3 coding sequence is TGTGCCAGCAGCCCCAAAGTTAGGACAGGGTACAATGAGCAGTTCTTC. Protein: CASSPKVRTGYNEQFF.

The chain is built from TRBV2 and TRBJ2-2, with 8 bases aligning to TRBD1. Germline CDR1 is SNHLY and CDR2 is FYNNEI. The CDR3 loop spans 14 amino acids. V dropped 5 bases and J dropped 6; count of bases not matched to a gene: 5. Here the CDR3 reads CASSPRTGSGELFF. Written as DNA, the CDR3 is TGTGCCAGCAGTCCCAGGACAGGGTCCGGGGAGCTGTTTTTT.